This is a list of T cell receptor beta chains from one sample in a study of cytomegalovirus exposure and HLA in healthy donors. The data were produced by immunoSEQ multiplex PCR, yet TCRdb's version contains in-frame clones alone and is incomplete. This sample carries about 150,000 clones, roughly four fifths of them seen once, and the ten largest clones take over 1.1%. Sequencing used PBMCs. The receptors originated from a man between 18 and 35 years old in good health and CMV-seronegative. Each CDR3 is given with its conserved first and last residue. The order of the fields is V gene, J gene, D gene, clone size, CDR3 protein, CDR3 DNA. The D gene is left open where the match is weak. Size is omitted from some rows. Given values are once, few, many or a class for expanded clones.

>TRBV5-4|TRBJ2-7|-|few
CASSTGRNHYEQYF
TGTGCCAGCAGCACGGGTCGCAACCACTACGAGCAGTACTTC
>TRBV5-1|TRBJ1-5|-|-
CASSLGLNEPQHF
TGCGCCAGCAGCTTGGGACTTAACGAGCCCCAGCATTTT
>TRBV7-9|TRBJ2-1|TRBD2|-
CASSPPTRTSGAYNEQFF
TGTGCCAGCAGCCCTCCGACGAGGACTAGCGGAGCCTACAATGAGCAGTTCTTC
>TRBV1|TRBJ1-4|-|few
CTSSPDLTGGTDEKLFF
TGCACCAGCAGCCCCGACCTGACAGGGGGCACGGATGAAAAACTGTTTTTT
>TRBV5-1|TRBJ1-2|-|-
CASSLGVGQQDIYGYTF
TGCGCCAGCAGCTTGGGCGTAGGACAACAGGACATCTATGGCTACACCTTC
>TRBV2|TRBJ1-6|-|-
CASRTDYNSPLHF
TGTGCCAGTAGGACAGACTATAATTCACCCCTCCACTTT
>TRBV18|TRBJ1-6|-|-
CASSREGSYNSPLHF
TGTGCCAGCTCTCGGGAGGGCTCCTATAATTCACCCCTCCACTTT
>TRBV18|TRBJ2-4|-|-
CASSPEGKNIQYF
TGTGCCAGCTCACCGGAGGGCAAAAACATTCAGTACTTC
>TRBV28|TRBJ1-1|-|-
CASSLSGVPPATEAFF
TGTGCCAGCAGCCTTTCCGGAGTCCCTCCTGCCACTGAAGCTTTCTTT
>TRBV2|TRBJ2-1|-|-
CASSESRQVGEQFF
TGTGCCAGCAGTGAATCCCGACAGGTCGGAGAGCAGTTCTTC
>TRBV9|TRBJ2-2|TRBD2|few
CASSETVPGREGRTGELFF
TGTGCCAGCAGCGAGACCGTGCCGGGGCGGGAGGGCCGCACCGGGGAGCTGTTTTTT
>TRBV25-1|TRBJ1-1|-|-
CASSEEAAANTEAFF
TGTGCCAGCAGTGAAGAGGCCGCTGCGAACACTGAAGCTTTCTTT
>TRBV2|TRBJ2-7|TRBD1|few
CARVGTEKSSYEQYF
TGTGCCAGAGTGGGGACAGAAAAGAGCTCCTACGAGCAGTACTTC
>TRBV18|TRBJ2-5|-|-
CASSPGLTNQETQYF
TGTGCCAGCTCACCGGGACTTACCAACCAAGAGACCCAGTACTTC
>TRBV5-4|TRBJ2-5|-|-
CASSSGLEETQYF
TGTGCCAGCAGCTCGGGACTGGAAGAGACCCAGTACTTC
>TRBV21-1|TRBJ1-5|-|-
CASSKRGRSLSNQPQHF
TGTGCCAGCAGCAAGAGGGGGCGAAGCCTAAGCAATCAGCCCCAGCATTTT
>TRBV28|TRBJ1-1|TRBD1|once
CASRAREGTGHTEAFF
TGTGCCAGCAGAGCCCGTGAGGGGACAGGGCACACTGAAGCTTTCTTT
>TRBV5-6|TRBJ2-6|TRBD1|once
CASSYKGTAGANVLTF
TGTGCCAGCAGCTACAAAGGGACAGCTGGGGCCAACGTCCTGACTTTC
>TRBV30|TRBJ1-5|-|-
CAWSVSDNQPQHF
TGTGCCTGGAGTGTCTCAGACAATCAGCCCCAGCATTTT
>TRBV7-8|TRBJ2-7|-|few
CASSLVTAYEQYF
TGTGCCAGCAGCTTAGTCACTGCCTACGAGCAGTACTTC
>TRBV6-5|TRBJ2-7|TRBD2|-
CASSYEREVYYEQYF
TGTGCCAGCAGTTACGAGCGGGAGGTCTACTACGAGCAGTACTTC
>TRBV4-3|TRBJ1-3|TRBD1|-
CASSQNPPVGQEAGNTIYF
TGCGCCAGCAGCCAAAATCCCCCCGTCGGACAGGAGGCAGGAAACACCATATATTTT
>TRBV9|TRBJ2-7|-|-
CASSVVFSYEQYF
TGTGCCAGCAGCGTAGTTTTTAGCTACGAGCAGTACTTC
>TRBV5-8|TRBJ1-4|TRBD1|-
CASSSQGARMEKLFF
TGTGCCAGCAGCTCGCAGGGGGCGCGGATGGAAAAACTGTTTTTT
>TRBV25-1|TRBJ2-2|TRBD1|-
CASSELGVGTGHTGELFF
TGTGCCAGCAGTGAATTGGGGGTGGGGACAGGGCACACCGGGGAGCTGTTTTTT
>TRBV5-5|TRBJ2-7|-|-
CASSLDGSSVYEQYF
TGTGCCAGCAGCTTGGACGGGTCTAGCGTGTACGAGCAGTACTTC
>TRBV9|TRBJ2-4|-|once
CASSGGRGAAKNIQYF
TGTGCCAGCAGCGGTGGCAGGGGCGCAGCCAAAAACATTCAGTACTTC
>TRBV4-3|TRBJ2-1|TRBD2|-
CASSQDGGLAGSSRFF
TGCGCCAGCAGCCAAGATGGGGGACTAGCGGGGTCCAGCAGGTTCTTC
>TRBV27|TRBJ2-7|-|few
CASKLTGRIYEQYF
TGTGCCAGCAAGCTAACAGGGCGGATCTACGAGCAGTACTTC
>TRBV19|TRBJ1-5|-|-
CASRDNYRVGNQPQHF
TGTGCCAGTAGAGACAACTACAGGGTCGGCAATCAGCCCCAGCATTTT
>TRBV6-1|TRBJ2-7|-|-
CASSDPLEQYF
TGTGCCAGCAGTGACCCTCTCGAGCAGTACTTC
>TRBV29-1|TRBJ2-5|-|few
CSVGSGEGGTQYF
TGCAGCGTTGGGTCCGGCGAAGGGGGGACCCAGTACTTC
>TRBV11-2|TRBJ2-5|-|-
CASSLVVETQYF
TGTGCCAGCAGCTTAGTCGTGGAGACCCAGTACTTC
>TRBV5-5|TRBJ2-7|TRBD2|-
CASSRGTSGNYEQYF
TGTGCCAGCAGCAGGGGGACTAGCGGGAACTACGAGCAGTACTTC
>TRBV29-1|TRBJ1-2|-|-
CSVGNTGSGNWVVSGYTF
TGCAGCGTCGGTAATACGGGGAGCGGGAATTGGGTAGTCTCTGGCTACACCTTC
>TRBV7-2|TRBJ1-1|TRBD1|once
CASSFGTGAAEAFF
TGTGCCAGCAGTTTTGGGACAGGGGCCGCTGAAGCTTTCTTT
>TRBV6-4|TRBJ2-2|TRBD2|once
CASSDSLSGAGELFF
TGTGCCAGCAGTGACTCCCTGAGCGGGGCCGGGGAGCTGTTTTTT
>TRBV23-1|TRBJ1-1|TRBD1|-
CANRDSPLEAFF
TGCGCCAACCGGGACAGTCCGCTTGAAGCTTTCTTT
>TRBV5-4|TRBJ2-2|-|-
CASSPGSAPNTGELFF
TGTGCCAGCAGCCCCGGAAGCGCACCGAACACCGGGGAGCTGTTTTTT
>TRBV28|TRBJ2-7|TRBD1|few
CASSPYRGVEQYF
TGTGCCAGCAGTCCTTACAGGGGAGTCGAGCAGTACTTC
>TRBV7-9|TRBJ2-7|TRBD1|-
CATKTGASLEQYF
TGTGCCACCAAGACAGGGGCTAGTTTGGAGCAGTACTTC
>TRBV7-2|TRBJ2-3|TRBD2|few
CASSHLAGVSTDTQYF
TGTGCCAGCAGCCATCTAGCGGGAGTTAGTACAGATACGCAGTATTTT
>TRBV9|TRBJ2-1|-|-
CASSVGPGGDRRNEQFF
TGTGCCAGCAGCGTGGGACCCGGGGGGGACAGACGTAATGAGCAGTTCTTC
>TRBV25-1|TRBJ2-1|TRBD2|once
CASPSGRPHNEQFF
TGTGCCAGCCCTAGCGGGAGACCCCACAATGAGCAGTTCTTC
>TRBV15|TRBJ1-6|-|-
CATSRDIQGNSPLHF
TGTGCCACCAGCAGAGATATTCAGGGGAATTCACCCCTCCACTTT
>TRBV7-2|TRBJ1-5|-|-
CASSLQGDPGPQHF
TGTGCCAGCAGCTTACAAGGGGATCCCGGGCCCCAGCATTTT
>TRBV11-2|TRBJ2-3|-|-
CASSLRRGGTDTQYF
TGTGCCAGCAGCTTAAGACGGGGTGGCACAGATACGCAGTATTTT
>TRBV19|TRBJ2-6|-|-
CASSILRGSGANVLTF
TGTGCCAGTAGTATCTTGCGGGGATCTGGGGCCAACGTCCTGACTTTC
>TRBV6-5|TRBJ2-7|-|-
CASSYSAGAYEQYF
TGTGCCAGCAGTTACTCGGCAGGGGCCTACGAGCAGTACTTC
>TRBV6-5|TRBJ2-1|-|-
CASSTRSYNEQFF
TGTGCCAGCTCCACTCGGTCCTACAATGAGCAGTTCTTC
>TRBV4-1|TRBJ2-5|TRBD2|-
CASSHQRDPKETQYF
TGCGCCAGCAGCCACCAGCGGGACCCAAAAGAGACCCAGTACTTC
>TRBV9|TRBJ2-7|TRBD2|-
CASSLAGGRSFEQYF
TGTGCCAGCAGCCTAGCGGGAGGGCGGAGTTTCGAGCAGTACTTC
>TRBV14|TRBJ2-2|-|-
CASSQDRSRQRPNTGELFF
TGTGCCAGCAGCCAAGATCGATCTAGGCAGCGACCGAACACCGGGGAGCTGTTTTTT
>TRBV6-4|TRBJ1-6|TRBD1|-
CASSDFGQGNSPLHF
TGTGCCAGCAGTGACTTCGGACAGGGGAATTCACCCCTCCACTTT
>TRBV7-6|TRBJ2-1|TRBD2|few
CASRGGGNEQFF
TGTGCCAGCAGGGGCGGGGGCAATGAGCAGTTCTTC